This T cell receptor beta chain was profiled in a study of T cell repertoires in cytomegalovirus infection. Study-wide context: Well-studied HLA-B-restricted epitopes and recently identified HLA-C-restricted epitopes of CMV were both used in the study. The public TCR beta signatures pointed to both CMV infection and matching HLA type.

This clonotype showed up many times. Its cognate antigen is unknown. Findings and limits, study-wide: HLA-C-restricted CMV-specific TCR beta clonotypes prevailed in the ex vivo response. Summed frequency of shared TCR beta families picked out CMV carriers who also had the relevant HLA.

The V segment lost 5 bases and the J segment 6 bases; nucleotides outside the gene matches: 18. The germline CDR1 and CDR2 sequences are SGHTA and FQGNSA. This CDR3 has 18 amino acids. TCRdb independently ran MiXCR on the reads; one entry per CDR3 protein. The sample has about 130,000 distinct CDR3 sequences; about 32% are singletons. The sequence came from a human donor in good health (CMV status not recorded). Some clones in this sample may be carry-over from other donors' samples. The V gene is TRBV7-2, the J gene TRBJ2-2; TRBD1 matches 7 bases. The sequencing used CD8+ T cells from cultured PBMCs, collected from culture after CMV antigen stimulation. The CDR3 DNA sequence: TGTGCCAGCAGCCTAAGCGCAGGGACAGCGAGAGGGGCCGGGGAGCTGTTTTTT. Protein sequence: CASSLSAGTARGAGELFF.